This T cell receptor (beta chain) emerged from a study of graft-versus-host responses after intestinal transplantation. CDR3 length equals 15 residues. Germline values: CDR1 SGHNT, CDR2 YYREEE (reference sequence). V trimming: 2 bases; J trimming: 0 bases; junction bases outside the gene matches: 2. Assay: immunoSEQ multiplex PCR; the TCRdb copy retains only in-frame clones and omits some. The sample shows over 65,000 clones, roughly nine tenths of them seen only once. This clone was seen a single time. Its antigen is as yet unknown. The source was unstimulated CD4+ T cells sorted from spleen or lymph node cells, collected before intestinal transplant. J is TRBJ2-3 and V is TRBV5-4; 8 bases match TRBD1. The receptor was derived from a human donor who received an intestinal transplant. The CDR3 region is CASSFQGASTDTQYF. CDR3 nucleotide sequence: TGTGCCAGCAGCTTCCAGGGGGCGAGCACAGATACGCAGTATTTT.